This entry describes one TCR beta chain. The antigen it recognizes is unknown. No much larger clonotype is one base removed from it; base qualities were not supplied. The entry originates in a study of CD8 T cells in Susac syndrome (dated by TCRdb to about 2019). With respect to the entire study: Among the sequenced Susac syndrome patients, more than 5 had clinically active disease and eight or nine were in clinical remission. At blood withdrawal, Susac syndrome patients were therapy-naive, treated with corticosteroids (with IVIg additionally given to some), or treated with IVIg alone. The study used repertoire sequencing to test whether antigen drove CD8+ T cell activation and differentiation in Susac syndrome.

V is cut by 4 bases and J by 1 base, and the space between the germline ends is 12 bases. CDR1 is given as MNHEY and CDR2 as SVGAGI, both from the germline V gene. The CDR3 spans 15 residues, from the cysteine through the phenylalanine. The kept DNA is CDR3 alone, 45 bases in frame from the first base. Results and caveats for the whole study, not just this receptor: The number of individuals in the TCR sequencing and HLA analysis was acknowledged as relatively small. In the CD4+ T cell repertoire of Susac syndrome patients, clonal expansion was not detected.

RNA was extracted with the RNeasy kit and roughly 0.5 to 1 ug was reverse transcribed using random hexamers. The immunoSEQ multiplex PCR assay, covering 54 Vbeta and 13 Jbeta segments, was used to amplify TCR beta CDR3 regions. PCR amplification bias was corrected by using a synthetic template baseline for primer optimization and computational correction. In the original analysis: Only productive sequences were kept, with reads annotated to V, D and J genes according to IMGT and analyzed in immunoSEQ Analyzer. Clonality was calculated as one minus the Shannon entropy normalized by log2 of the number of productive unique sequences. Public and private clones were assessed among the 100 most prevalent clones of each patient and control. Susac-specific clones were defined as absent from healthy and MS cohorts, 800 to 1,200 published viral clones and other ImmuneACCESS disease sequences. TCRdb trimmed public reads at Q25 via fastp, called clones via MiXCR and kept in-frame beta chains. Here each entry gathers all rows of one CDR3 protein and keeps the most common genes and DNA. The V and J calls come from TCRdb's annotation, not from the publication. The table for this sample lists under 200,000 distinct CDR3 sequences; roughly nine tenths of them were counted only once. The top ten constitute around 0.085% of the sample.

High-throughput TCR beta sequencing profiled peripheral blood CD8+ and CD4+ T cells from healthy donors, Susac syndrome patients and multiple sclerosis patients. Susac syndrome patients met recently defined diagnostic criteria for definite or probable disease. CD8+ TEMRA cells were enriched by FACS, while bulk CD8+ and CD4+ T cells were purified by magnetic negative isolation. Blood was collected in EDTA tubes and processed within 24 hours, with PBMCs isolated through density gradient centrifugation. PBMCs intended for TCR sequencing were cryopreserved in liquid nitrogen and thawed later in a water bath at 37 degrees C. The sorted or isolated CD4+, CD8+ and CD8+ TEMRA cells had a purity of 90% or higher.

Sequenced material: CD4+ T cells from PBMCs. This TCR was recovered from a human donor with Susac syndrome. The V and J segments used are TRBV6-5 and TRBJ2-3, and the D gene may be TRBD1, 5 bases matching. The CDR3 protein sequence reads: CASSSSKGGTDTQYF. The DNA sequence is as follows: TGTGCCAGCAGTTCGTCCAAAGGGGGCACAGATACGCAGTATTTT.